The TCR beta chain under discussion was sequenced for a study of graft-versus-host responses after intestinal transplantation. TCRdb keeps only in-frame clones here, not all; method: immunoSEQ multiplex PCR. The top ten hold about 5.5% of the sample, which has roughly 17,000 clones, roughly 82% seen once. The junction had 6 bases not matched to a gene; V was cut back by 9 bases and J by 4 bases. Germline-derived CDR1 and CDR2 are MNHEY and SMNVEV (reference sequence). The CDR3 totals 14 residues. Processing of graft tissue released intraepithelial and lamina propria lymphocytes. This sequence originates from a human patient who received an intestinal transplant, so some T cells may come from the graft donor. Here the sequenced sample was ileum tissue, taken 17 days after transplant. The V call is TRBV27, the J call TRBJ2-3; TRBD2 agrees at 11 bases. CDR3 in DNA: TGTGCCAGAGTTAGCGGGAGGGAAGCAGATACGCAGTATTTT. Its translation: CARVSGREADTQYF.